These 20 T cell receptor beta chains came from one sample sequenced in a study of T cells after yellow fever vaccination. TCRdb re-called the 5' RACE reads through MiXCR, storing one row per CDR3 protein. Of about 31,000 distinct CDR3 sequences detected, roughly a tenth appear once; the ten largest clones hold 12%. This specimen consisted of PBMCs, either bulk or a sorted T-cell subset (CD4+, CD8+, memory, or dextramer-sorted; not recorded which), obtained roughly 14 days after the first yellow fever vaccination. Receptors were obtained from a man younger than 30 who received the YFV17D yellow fever vaccine.

As to this clonotype: A much larger clone lies a single base off, so this may be a read error. The CDR3 DNA is TGTGCCAGCAGCCGCGGTACACCCCATGAGACCCAGTACTTC. The encoded protein is CASSRGTPHETQYF. This sequence joins TRBV5-5 and TRBJ2-5; D is unclear. V dropped 4 bases and J dropped 5 bases, with 15 bases sitting between them. Germline V CDR1 and CDR2: SGHKS, YYEKEE (reference sequence). The CDR3 totals 14 residues.

This clonotype was seen repeatedly, ten times or more. The gene calls are TRBV5-4 and TRBJ2-2; D gene ambiguous. The CDR3 has 15 amino acids. Trimming stripped 1 base from V and 4 bases from J, with 11 bases between. CDR1 SGHNT and CDR2 YYREEE come from the germline V gene (reference sequence). This CDR3 reads CASSLNSQSTGELFF. The CDR3 DNA reads as TGTGCCAGCAGCTTGAACAGTCAATCCACCGGGGAGCTGTTTTTT.

Ten or more counts support this clonotype. The V gene is TRBV7-6, the J gene TRBJ2-7; D is uncertain. V was cut by 5 bases and J by 0 bases, with 11 bases left in between. CDR1 and CDR2 from the germline V gene are SGHVS and FNYEAQ. The CDR3 is made up of 14 amino acids. The CDR3 here is CASSPLYSSYEQYF. The CDR3 DNA is TGTGCCAGCAGCCCCTTGTACAGCTCCTACGAGCAGTACTTC.

This clonotype was detected only a few times. The chain employs TRBV5-8 and TRBJ2-7; TRBD1 aligns across 7 bases. The CDR3 extends over 14 amino acids. The J segment lost 2 bases and the V segment lost 7 bases, leaving 9 bases of the junction unmatched. Germline-derived CDR1 and CDR2 are SGHTS and YDEGEE. The CDR3, as DNA: TGTGCCAGCGCCCATCCACAGGGGACCTACGAGCAGTACTTC. Its translation: CASAHPQGTYEQYF.

Worth noting for this clonotype: A much larger clone differs from this one at a single base, so this may be a read error. The chain recombines TRBV19 with TRBJ2-7, with D possibly TRBD1 on 6 matching bases. The CDR3 runs to 14 residues. Germline assignment: CDR1 LNHDA and CDR2 SQIVND (reference sequence). Trimming shortened V by 8 bases and J by 2 bases, and 16 bases separated the two germline ends. The DNA of the CDR3 is TGTGCCAGTTGGGACAAGGGGACGACCTACGAGCAGTACTTC. Amino acids: CASWDKGTTYEQYF.

In this sample, this clonotype turned up many times. The chain recombines TRBV20-1 with TRBJ1-2; no clear D. Germline V CDR1 and CDR2: DFQATT, SNEGSKA (reference sequence). The CDR3 consists of 12 residues. V was shortened by 1 base and J by 8 bases, with 11 bases between the two germline ends. The CDR3 is CSARGGGGGYTF. CDR3 coding DNA: TGCAGTGCTAGAGGTGGAGGTGGGGGCTACACCTTC.

This clonotype has a count of ten or more. The genes are TRBV7-2 and TRBJ2-5, with 9 bases matching TRBD2. From germline, CDR1 is SGHTA and CDR2 FQGNSA. J gave up 2 bases and V 6 bases, and 7 bases lay outside the gene matches. This CDR3 contains 15 residues. CDR3 sequence reads: CASRHSGGPQETQYF. In DNA, the CDR3 is TGTGCCAGCAGGCATAGCGGGGGCCCACAAGAGACCCAGTACTTC.

In this sample, this clonotype turned up many times. The chain has TRBV5-6 and TRBJ2-2; D not certain. This CDR3 is 12 amino acids long. CDR1 SGHDT and CDR2 YYEEEE come from the germline V gene. Trimming cost V 1 base and J 5 bases, with 3 bases left between them. This CDR3 is CASSLWTGELFF. In DNA, the CDR3 is TGTGCCAGCAGCTTGTGGACCGGGGAGCTGTTTTTT. Drawing the rest from reference TRBV5-6 and TRBJ2-2, the complete variable domain is DAGVTQSPTHLIKTRGQQVTLRCSPKSGHDTVSWYQQALGQGPQFIFQYYEEEERQRGNFPDRFSGHQFPNYSSELNVNALLLGDSALYLCASSLWTGELFFGEGSRLTVL.

A remark on this clonotype: A much larger clone lies a single base off, so this may be a read error. The V and J genes are TRBV6-4 and TRBJ2-1; tentatively, D is TRBD1 or TRBD2 (6 bases each). Gene TRBJ2-7 matches the end of the DNA better, so the J call may be wrong. The CDR3 covers 17 residues. Germline V CDR1 and CDR2: MRHNA, SNTAGT. The chain's CDR3 is CASSDSHEGGSYNEQYF. CDR3 DNA sequence: TGTGCCAGCAGTGACTCGCACGAGGGGGGCTCCTACAATGAGCAGTACTTC.

The CDR3 DNA reads as TGTGCCAGCTCACCATTGGAGGGTAACTCTGGGGCCAACGTCCTGACTTTC. Protein sequence: CASSPLEGNSGANVLTF. The J gene is TRBJ2-6, the V gene TRBV18; weak D call: TRBD2 (6 bases). The CDR3 contains 17 residues. Trimming left V 2 bases short and J 0 bases short, with 11 bases between. Germline CDR1 KGHSH, CDR2 LQKENI.

Concerning this clonotype itself: A read error may account for a junction end that differs from germline. The J gene is TRBJ2-7, the V gene TRBV11-1; D possibly matches TRBD1 or TRBD2 (5 bases each). The germline CDR1 and CDR2 sequences are SGHAT and FQDESV (reference sequence). The length of the CDR3 is 11 residues. Here the CDR3 DNA reads TGTGCCAGCATCTTAGGGGACGGCTATTCTTTC. Its translation: CASILGDGYSF.

The chain recombines TRBV20-1 with TRBJ1-6, with D maybe TRBD1 (5 bases). CDR3 length: 12 residues. CDR1 is DFQATT, CDR2 SNEGSKA, per germline (reference sequence). V lost 1 base to trimming and J lost 8 bases, with 6 bases between them. As DNA, the CDR3 is TGCAGTGCTAGAGGGGGGTATTCACCCCTCCACTTT. Translated: CSARGGYSPLHF.

This clonotype was seen repeatedly, ten times or more. V gene TRBV5-1 combines with J gene TRBJ2-1; D may be TRBD2 (6 bases). The germline gives CDR1 SGHRS, CDR2 YFSETQ. Trimming shortened V by 0 bases and J by 4 bases, and 11 bases separated the two germline ends. The CDR3 is made up of 15 amino acids. CDR3 in DNA: TGCGCCAGCAGCTTGGGAGGCCGGGGGTACAATGAGCAGTTCTTC. Translating it yields CASSLGGRGYNEQFF. The complete variable domain, with remaining parts taken from reference TRBV5-1 and TRBJ2-1, reads KAGVTQTPRYLIKTRGQQVTLSCSPISGHRSVSWYQQTPGQGLQFLFEYFSETQRNKGNFPGRFSGRQFSNSRSEMNVSTLELGDSALYLCASSLGGRGYNEQFFGPGTRLTVL.

The sample holds many counts of this clonotype. The chain joins TRBV7-2 to TRBJ1-1; possible D gene TRBD1, 5 bases. In germline, CDR1 is SGHTA, CDR2 FQGNSA. V gave up 7 bases and J gave up 4 bases, with 16 bases separating them. CDR3 length: 14 residues. CDR3: CASTQGVGSTEAFF. The CDR3 region has the DNA TGTGCCAGCACGCAGGGCGTGGGGAGCACTGAAGCTTTCTTT.

This clonotype was observed many times. The chain couples TRBV6-6 to TRBJ1-5; the D is unclear. The V gene's germline CDR1 is MNHNY and CDR2 SVGAGI (reference sequence). The CDR3 is made up of 11 amino acids. V gave up 2 bases and J gave up 8 bases, with 4 bases separating them. The CDR3 loop is CASSYGEPQHF. As DNA, the CDR3 is TGTGCCAGCAGTTACGGGGAGCCCCAGCATTTT.

On this clonotype: This may stem from a read error, because a much larger clone lies one nucleotide away. The chain employs TRBV6-4 and TRBJ2-1; TRBD2 matches 7 bases. Germline assignment: CDR1 MRHNA and CDR2 SNTAGT. The CDR3 totals 15 residues. This CDR3 is CASSDGAGDYNKQFF. CDR3 bases: TGTGCCAGCAGTGACGGGGCGGGGGACTACAATAAGCAGTTCTTC.

There are many counts of this clonotype. V is TRBV12-3 or TRBV12-4 and J is TRBJ2-3; possible D gene TRBD2, 7 bases. V dropped 1 base and J dropped 11 bases, with 19 bases sitting between them. The CDR3 is 15 residues long. The CDR3 nucleotides are TGTGCCAGCAGTTTAGGGGGGGGCGACCACCTCGGGCAGTATTTT. Translating gives CASSLGGGDHLGQYF.

Comments on this clonotype: A much bigger clone sits one base away, suggesting this may be a read error. The chain carries TRBV21-1 and TRBJ2-2; the D call in the table, TRBD1, was not verified against the DNA. TRBV21-1 is a recognized pseudogene. This CDR3 comprises 16 residues. CDR3 nucleotides: TGTGCCAGCAGCAAAGCGGACAGGGGGTTTACCAGGGAGCTGTTTTTT. Its translation: CASSKADRGFTRELFF.

This clonotype ranks as hyperexpanded. The chain recombines TRBV7-9 with TRBJ2-7; 8 positions agree with TRBD2. The CDR3 has 14 amino acids. Germline CDR1 and CDR2: SEHNR and FQNEAQ (reference sequence). V dropped 5 bases and J dropped 6; count of bases not matched to a gene: 9. In DNA, the CDR3 is TGTGCCAGCAGCGCCCCAGCGGGGGTCGGCGAGCAGTACTTC. The encoded protein is CASSAPAGVGEQYF.

In its sample, this clonotype is medium-sized (0.01 to 0.1%). V gene TRBV7-2 combines with J gene TRBJ1-1, with D unresolved. Germline V gives CDR1 SGHTA, CDR2 FQGNSA. With 3 bases removed from V and 1 base from J, the gap between germline ends came to 9 bases. This CDR3 is 14 amino acids long. This chain's CDR3 is CASSLPTENTEAFF. As DNA, the CDR3 is TGTGCCAGCAGCTTGCCGACTGAGAACACTGAAGCTTTCTTT.